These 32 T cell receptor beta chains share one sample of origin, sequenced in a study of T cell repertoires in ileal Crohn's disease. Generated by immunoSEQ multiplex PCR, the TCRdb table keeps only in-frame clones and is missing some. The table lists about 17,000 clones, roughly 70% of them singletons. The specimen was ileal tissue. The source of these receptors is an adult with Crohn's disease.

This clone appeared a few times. Here the CDR3 reads CASSYGQNTEAFF. CDR3 in DNA: TGCGCCAGCAGCTACGGACAGAACACTGAAGCTTTCTTT. The chain carries TRBV5-1 and TRBJ1-1; a possible D gene is TRBD1 (5 bases). The V gene lost 3 bases and the J gene lost 1 base, with 7 bases spanning the gap. CDR1 SGHRS and CDR2 YFSETQ come from the germline V gene. The CDR3 totals 13 residues.

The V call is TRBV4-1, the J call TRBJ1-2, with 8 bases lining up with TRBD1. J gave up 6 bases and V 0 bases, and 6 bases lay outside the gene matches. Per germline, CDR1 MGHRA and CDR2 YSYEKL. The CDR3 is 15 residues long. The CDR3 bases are TGCGCCAGCAGCCAAGATGCGCAGGGGGCGAATGGCTACACCTTC. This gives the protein CASSQDAQGANGYTF.

CDR3 in amino acids: CASNDRGSSYEQYF. DNA of the CDR3: TGTGCCAGTAACGACAGGGGAAGCTCCTACGAGCAGTACTTC. The rearrangement joins TRBV19 to TRBJ2-7; 8 positions agree with TRBD1. This CDR3 is built from 14 residues. CDR1 is LNHDA and CDR2 is SQIVND in the germline V gene (reference sequence). The ends lost 7 bases at V and 0 bases at J; junction bases unmatched: 5.

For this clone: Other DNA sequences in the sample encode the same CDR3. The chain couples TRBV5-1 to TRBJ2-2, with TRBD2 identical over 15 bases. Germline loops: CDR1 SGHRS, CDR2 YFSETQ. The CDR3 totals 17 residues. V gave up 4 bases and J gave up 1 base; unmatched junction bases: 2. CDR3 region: CASSPGLAGGNTGELFF. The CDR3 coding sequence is TGCGCCAGCAGCCCGGGACTAGCGGGAGGGAACACCGGGGAGCTGTTTTTT.

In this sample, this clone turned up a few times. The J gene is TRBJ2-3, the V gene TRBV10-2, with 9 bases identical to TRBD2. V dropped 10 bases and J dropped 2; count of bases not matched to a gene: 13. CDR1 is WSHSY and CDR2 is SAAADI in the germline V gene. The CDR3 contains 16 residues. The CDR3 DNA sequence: TGCGCCAACCTCTTGGCGGGAGGGCCTACCACAGATACGCAGTATTTT. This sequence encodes CANLLAGGPTTDTQYF.

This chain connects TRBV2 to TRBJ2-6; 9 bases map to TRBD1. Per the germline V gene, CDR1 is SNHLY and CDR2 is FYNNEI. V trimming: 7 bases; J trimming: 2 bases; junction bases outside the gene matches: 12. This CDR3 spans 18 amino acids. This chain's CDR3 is CASIRGTGKLAGANVLTF. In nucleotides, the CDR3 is TGTGCCAGCATCCGAGGGACAGGGAAGCTGGCTGGGGCCAACGTCCTGACTTTC.

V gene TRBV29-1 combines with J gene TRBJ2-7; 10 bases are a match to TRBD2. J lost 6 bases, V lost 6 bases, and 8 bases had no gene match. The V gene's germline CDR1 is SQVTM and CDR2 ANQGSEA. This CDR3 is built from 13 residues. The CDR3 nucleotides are TGCAGCGTATCAAGCGGGAGGGCTGGCGAGCAGTACTTC. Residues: CSVSSGRAGEQYF.

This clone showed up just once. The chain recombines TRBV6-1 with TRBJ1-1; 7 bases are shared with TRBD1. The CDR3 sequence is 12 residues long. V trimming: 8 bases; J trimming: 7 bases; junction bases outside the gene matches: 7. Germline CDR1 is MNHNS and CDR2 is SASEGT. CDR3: CASALGQLEAFF. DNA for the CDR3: TGTGCCAGCGCCCTGGGACAGCTTGAAGCTTTCTTT.

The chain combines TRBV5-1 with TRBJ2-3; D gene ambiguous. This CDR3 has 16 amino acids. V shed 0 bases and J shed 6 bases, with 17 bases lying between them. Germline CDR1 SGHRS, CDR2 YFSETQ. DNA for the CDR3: TGCGCCAGCAGCTTGGGATTAAACGGTGGTTTCGATACGCAGTATTTT. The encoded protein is CASSLGLNGGFDTQYF.

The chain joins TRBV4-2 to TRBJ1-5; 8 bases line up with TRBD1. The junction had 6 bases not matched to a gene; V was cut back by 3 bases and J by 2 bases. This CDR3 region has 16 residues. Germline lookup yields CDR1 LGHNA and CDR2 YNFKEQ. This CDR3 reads CASSQFDRGGNQPQHF. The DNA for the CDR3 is TGTGCCAGCAGCCAGTTCGACAGGGGTGGCAATCAGCCCCAGCATTTT.

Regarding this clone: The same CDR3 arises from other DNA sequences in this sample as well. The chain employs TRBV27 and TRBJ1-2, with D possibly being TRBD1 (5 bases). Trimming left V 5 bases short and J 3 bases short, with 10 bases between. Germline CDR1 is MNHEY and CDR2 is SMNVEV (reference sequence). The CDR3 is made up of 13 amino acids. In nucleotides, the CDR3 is TGTGCCAGCAGTCCGGGACTGTACTATGGCTACACCTTC. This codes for CASSPGLYYGYTF.

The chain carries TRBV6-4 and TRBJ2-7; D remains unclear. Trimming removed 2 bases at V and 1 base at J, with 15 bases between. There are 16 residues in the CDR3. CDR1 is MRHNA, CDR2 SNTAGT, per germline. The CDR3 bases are TGTGCCAGCAGTGACGCAAGAGCCCTACGGTCCTACGAGCAGTACTTC. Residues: CASSDARALRSYEQYF.

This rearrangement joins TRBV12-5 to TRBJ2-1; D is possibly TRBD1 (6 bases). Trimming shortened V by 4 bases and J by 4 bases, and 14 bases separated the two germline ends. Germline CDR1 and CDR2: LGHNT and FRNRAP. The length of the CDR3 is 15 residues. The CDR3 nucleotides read TGTGCTAGTGGTTGGGAGACAGGCGTATACAATGAGCAGTTCTTC. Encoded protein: CASGWETGVYNEQFF.

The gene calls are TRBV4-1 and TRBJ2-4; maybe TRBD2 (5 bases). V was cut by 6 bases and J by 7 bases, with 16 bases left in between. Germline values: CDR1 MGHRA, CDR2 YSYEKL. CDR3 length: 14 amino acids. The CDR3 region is CASSTGSGENIQYF. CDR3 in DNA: TGCGCCAGCAGTACCGGATCTGGGGAGAACATTCAGTACTTC.

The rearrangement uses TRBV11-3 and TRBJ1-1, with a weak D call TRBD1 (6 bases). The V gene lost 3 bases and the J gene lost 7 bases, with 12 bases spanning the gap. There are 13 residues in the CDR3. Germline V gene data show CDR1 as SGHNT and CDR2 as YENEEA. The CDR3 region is CASSFRGSNEAFF. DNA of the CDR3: TGTGCCAGCAGCTTTAGGGGGAGTAATGAAGCTTTCTTT.

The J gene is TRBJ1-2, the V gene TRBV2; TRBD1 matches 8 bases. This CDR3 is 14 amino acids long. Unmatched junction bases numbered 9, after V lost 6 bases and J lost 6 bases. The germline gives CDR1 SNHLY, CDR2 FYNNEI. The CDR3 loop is CASRVRQGLDGYTF. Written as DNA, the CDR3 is TGTGCCAGCAGGGTACGACAGGGGCTCGATGGCTACACCTTC.

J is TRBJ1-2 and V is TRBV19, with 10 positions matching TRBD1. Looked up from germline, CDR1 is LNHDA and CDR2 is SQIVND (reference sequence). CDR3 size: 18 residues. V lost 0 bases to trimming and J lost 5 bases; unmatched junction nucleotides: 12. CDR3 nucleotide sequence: TGTGCCAGTAGTATAGATCCCGACGGGACAGGGGACGGGTATGGCTACACCTTC. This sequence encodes CASSIDPDGTGDGYGYTF.

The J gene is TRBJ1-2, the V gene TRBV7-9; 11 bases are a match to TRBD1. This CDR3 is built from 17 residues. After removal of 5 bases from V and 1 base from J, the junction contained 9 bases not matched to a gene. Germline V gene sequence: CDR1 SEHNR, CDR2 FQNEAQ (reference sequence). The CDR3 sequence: CASSQDRGLVNNYGYTF. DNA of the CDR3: TGTGCCAGCAGCCAGGACAGGGGGCTGGTAAATAACTATGGCTACACCTTC.

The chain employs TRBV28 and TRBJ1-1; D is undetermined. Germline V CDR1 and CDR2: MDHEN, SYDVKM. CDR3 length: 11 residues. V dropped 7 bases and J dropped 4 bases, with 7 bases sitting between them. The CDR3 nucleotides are TGTGCCAGCAATGCCGGCACTGAAGCTTTCTTT. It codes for CASNAGTEAFF.

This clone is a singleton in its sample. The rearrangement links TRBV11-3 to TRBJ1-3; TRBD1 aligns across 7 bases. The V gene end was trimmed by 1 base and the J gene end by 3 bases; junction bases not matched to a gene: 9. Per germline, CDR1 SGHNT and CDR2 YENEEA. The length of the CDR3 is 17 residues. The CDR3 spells CASSLVPGGIIGNTIYF. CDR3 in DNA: TGTGCCAGCAGCTTAGTTCCAGGGGGAATTATTGGAAACACCATATATTTT.

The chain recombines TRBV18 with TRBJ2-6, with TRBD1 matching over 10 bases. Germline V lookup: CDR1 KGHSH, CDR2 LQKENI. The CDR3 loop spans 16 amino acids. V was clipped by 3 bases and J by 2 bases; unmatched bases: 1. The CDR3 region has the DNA TGTGCCAGCTCACCGACAGGGGGCGCTGGGGCCAACGTCCTGACTTTC. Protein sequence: CASSPTGGAGANVLTF.

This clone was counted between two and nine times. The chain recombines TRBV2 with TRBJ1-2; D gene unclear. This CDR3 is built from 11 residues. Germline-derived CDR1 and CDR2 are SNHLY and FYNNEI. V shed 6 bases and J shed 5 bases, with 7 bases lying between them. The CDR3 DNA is TGTGCCAGCAGATACAGTTATGGCTACACCTTC. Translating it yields CASRYSYGYTF.

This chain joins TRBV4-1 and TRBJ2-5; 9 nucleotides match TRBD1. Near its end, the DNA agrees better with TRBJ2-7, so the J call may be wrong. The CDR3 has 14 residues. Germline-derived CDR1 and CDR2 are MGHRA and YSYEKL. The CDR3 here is CASSQTQGADEQYF. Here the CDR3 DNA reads TGCGCCAGCAGCCAAACACAGGGGGCCGACGAGCAGTACTTC.

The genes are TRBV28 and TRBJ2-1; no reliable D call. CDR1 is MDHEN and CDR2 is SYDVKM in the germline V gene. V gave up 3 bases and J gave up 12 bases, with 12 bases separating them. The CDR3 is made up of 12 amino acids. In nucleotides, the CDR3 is TGTGCCAGCAGTTTGGTCGTCGGGTGGCAGTTCTTC. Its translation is CASSLVVGWQFF.

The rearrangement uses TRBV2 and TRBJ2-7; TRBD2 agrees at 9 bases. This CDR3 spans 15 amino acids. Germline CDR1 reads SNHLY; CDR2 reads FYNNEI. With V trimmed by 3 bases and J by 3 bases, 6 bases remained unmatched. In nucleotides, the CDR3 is TGTGCCAGCAGTGAGGGACTAGCTGCTTACTACGAGCAGTACTTC. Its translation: CASSEGLAAYYEQYF.

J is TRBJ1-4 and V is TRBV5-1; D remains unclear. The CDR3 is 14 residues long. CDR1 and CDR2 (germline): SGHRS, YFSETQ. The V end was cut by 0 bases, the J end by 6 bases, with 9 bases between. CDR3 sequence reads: CASSLERSDEKLFF. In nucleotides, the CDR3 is TGCGCCAGCAGCTTGGAACGGTCGGATGAAAAACTGTTTTTT.

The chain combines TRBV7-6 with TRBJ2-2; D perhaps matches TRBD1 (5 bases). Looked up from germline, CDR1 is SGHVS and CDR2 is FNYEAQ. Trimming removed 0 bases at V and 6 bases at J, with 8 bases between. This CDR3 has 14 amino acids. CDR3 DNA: TGTGCCAGCAGCTTAGCGCTGACAGCCGGGGAGCTGTTTTTT. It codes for CASSLALTAGELFF. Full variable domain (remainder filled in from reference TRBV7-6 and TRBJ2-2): GAGVSQSPRYKVTKRGQDVALRCDPISGHVSLYWYRQALGQGPEFLTYFNYEAQQDKSGLPNDRFSAERPEGSISTLTIQRTEQRDSAMYRCASSLALTAGELFFGEGSRLTVL.

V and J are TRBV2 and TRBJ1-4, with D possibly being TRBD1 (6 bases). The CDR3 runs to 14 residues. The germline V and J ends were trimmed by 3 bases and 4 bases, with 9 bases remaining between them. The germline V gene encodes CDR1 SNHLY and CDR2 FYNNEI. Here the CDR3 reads CASSDRDNNEKLFF. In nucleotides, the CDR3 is TGTGCCAGCAGTGACCGGGACAATAATGAAAAACTGTTTTTT.

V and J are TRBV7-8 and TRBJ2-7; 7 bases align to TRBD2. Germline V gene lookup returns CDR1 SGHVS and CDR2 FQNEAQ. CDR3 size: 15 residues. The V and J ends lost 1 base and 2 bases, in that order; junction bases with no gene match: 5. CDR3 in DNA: TGTGCCAGCAGCTTAGAAGGTGGGAGGGCCTACGAGCAGTACTTC. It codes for CASSLEGGRAYEQYF. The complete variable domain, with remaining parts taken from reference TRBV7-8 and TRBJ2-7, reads GAGVSQSPRYKVAKRGQDVALRCDPISGHVSLFWYQQALGQGPEFLTYFQNEAQLDKSGLPSDRFFAERPEGSVSTLKIQRTQQEDSAVYLCASSLEGGRAYEQYFGPGTRLTVT.

CDR3 coding DNA: TGTGCCAGCAGCGACCGGACAGGACGCGAGCAGTACTTC. Amino acids: CASSDRTGREQYF. The V gene is TRBV7-2, the J gene TRBJ2-7, with TRBD1 identical over 7 bases. This CDR3 has 13 amino acids. Per the germline V gene, CDR1 is SGHTA and CDR2 is FQGNSA. V shed 5 bases, J shed 6 bases, and the junction held 7 bases outside the gene matches.

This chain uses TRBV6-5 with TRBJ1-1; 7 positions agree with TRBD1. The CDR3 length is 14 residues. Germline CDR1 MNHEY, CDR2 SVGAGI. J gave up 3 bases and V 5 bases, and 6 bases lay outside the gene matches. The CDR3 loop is CASSRQGRDTEAFF. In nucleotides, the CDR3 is TGTGCCAGCAGTCGACAGGGAAGAGACACTGAAGCTTTCTTT.

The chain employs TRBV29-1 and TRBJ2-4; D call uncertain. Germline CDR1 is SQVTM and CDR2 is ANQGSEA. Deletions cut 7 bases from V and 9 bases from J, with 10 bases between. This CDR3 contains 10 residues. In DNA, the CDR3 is TGCAGCGCCCGCCTAGGCATTCAGTACTTC. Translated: CSARLGIQYF.